The 18 T cell receptor beta chains listed next were all sequenced from one sample in a study of regulatory T cells in long-lasting Graves disease. The time point: newly diagnosed GD, antithyroid drugs for less than 3 months. The TCR library was made from RNA extracted from PBMCs. Both iRepertoire HTBI primers and Arm-PCR of CDR3 regions were used to build the TCR beta libraries. TCRdb re-called the multiplex PCR reads with MiXCR, one entry per CDR3 protein. The sample carries approximately 480,000 distinct CDR3 sequences, about 17% recorded once. The data were also submitted as part of a second study, on T cells in Graves' hyperthyroidism and ophthalmopathy.

This sample comprised peripheral blood mononuclear cells (PBMCs), obtained at new diagnosis, from a patient treated with antithyroid drugs. Source of these receptors: a man aged 35 to 55 with Graves disease.

This clonotype was seen many times. The chain recombines TRBV28 with TRBJ2-2; D remains ambiguous. Trimming took 5 bases from V and 7 from J, leaving 11 bases between them. Looked up from germline, CDR1 is MDHEN and CDR2 is SYDVKM. The CDR3 is made up of 13 amino acids. CDR3 coding DNA: TGTGCCAGCAGTCCCTCAGCTATCGGGGAGCTGTTTTTT. Translating gives CASSPSAIGELFF.

V gene TRBV12-3 or TRBV12-4 combines with J gene TRBJ2-7; weak D call: TRBD1 (8 bases). Trimming stripped 4 bases from V and 6 bases from J, with 13 bases between. The CDR3 runs to 13 residues. CDR3 sequence: CASSYRGEGEQYF. The CDR3 bases are TGTGCCAGCAGTTACAGGGGGGAGGGCGAGCAGTACTTC.

This clonotype was counted at least ten times. The chain links TRBV7-8 to TRBJ1-5; 7 positions match TRBD1. CDR1 SGHVS and CDR2 FQNEAQ come from the germline V gene. This CDR3 spans 13 amino acids. The ends lost 6 bases at V and 7 bases at J; junction bases unmatched: 6. The CDR3 DNA is TGTGCCAGCAGTTGGGACAGCGGGCAGCCCCAGCATTTT. This encodes CASSWDSGQPQHF. The whole variable domain, filled in from reference TRBV7-8 and TRBJ1-5, reads GAGVSQSPRYKVAKRGQDVALRCDPISGHVSLFWYQQALGQGPEFLTYFQNEAQLDKSGLPSDRFFAERPEGSVSTLKIQRTQQEDSAVYLCASSWDSGQPQHFGDGTRLSIL.

This clonotype was seen many times. The chain recombines TRBV30 with TRBJ2-1, with D hard to call. CDR1 and CDR2 from the germline V gene are GTSNPN and SVGIG (reference sequence). The CDR3 is 15 residues long. The V and J ends lost 1 base and 8 bases respectively, with 18 bases between them. CDR3 sequence: CAWSAIGLLGHEQFF. The CDR3 DNA reads as TGTGCCTGGAGTGCAATCGGGCTCCTCGGCCATGAGCAGTTCTTC.

This clonotype was counted a few times. This chain uses TRBV11-1 with TRBJ2-3; tentatively, D is TRBD2 (6 bases). The CDR3 runs 15 residues. CDR1 is SGHAT and CDR2 is FQDESV in the germline V gene (reference sequence). V dropped 3 bases and J dropped 8 bases, with 18 bases sitting between them. CDR3 in DNA: TGTGCCAGCAGCTTGTTTTCGGGAGTGGGGGGTACGCAGTATTTT. As protein: CASSLFSGVGGTQYF. Drawing the rest from reference TRBV11-1 and TRBJ2-3, the complete variable domain is EAEVAQSPRYKITEKSQAVAFWCDPISGHATLYWYRQILGQGPELLVQFQDESVVDDSQLPKDRFSAERLKGVDSTLKIQPAELGDSAMYLCASSLFSGVGGTQYFGPGTRLTVL.

This clonotype was counted ten times or more. The V and J genes are TRBV24-1 and TRBJ2-7; D is undetermined. The V end was cut by 2 bases, the J end by 5 bases, with 21 bases between. This CDR3 is built from 17 residues. The V gene's germline CDR1 is KGHDR and CDR2 SFDVKD. CDR3: CATSDSEGSLPVNEQYF. For the CDR3, the DNA is TGTGCCACCAGTGATTCAGAAGGCAGTCTCCCCGTTAACGAGCAGTACTTC.

This clonotype has just a few counts. The genes are TRBV19 and TRBJ2-7, with a tentative D call TRBD1 (5 bases). Germline CDR1 LNHDA, CDR2 SQIVND (reference sequence). V was trimmed by 3 bases and J by 3 bases, leaving 21 bases between them. This CDR3 region has 17 residues. The CDR3 sequence is CASSMSGQGPLFYEQYF. The CDR3 region has the DNA TGTGCCAGTAGTATGTCCGGACAAGGGCCCCTTTTCTACGAGCAGTACTTC.

This clonotype was detected many times. The chain combines TRBV20-1 with TRBJ2-3; TRBD2 matches at 9 bases. The CDR3 runs 14 residues. CDR1 and CDR2 (germline): DFQATT, SNEGSKA (reference sequence). J was trimmed by 3 bases and V by 6 bases; bases with no gene match: 7. The CDR3 DNA is TGCAGTGCAGAGGAAGCGGGAGGTACAGATACGCAGTATTTT. It yields the protein CSAEEAGGTDTQYF.

This clonotype appeared many times. This chain links TRBV7-9 with TRBJ2-3; D is possibly TRBD1 (6 bases). The CDR3 has 14 amino acids. Germline V lookup: CDR1 SEHNR, CDR2 FQNEAQ (reference sequence). V was trimmed by 5 bases and J by 4 bases, leaving 13 bases between them. CDR3 in DNA: TGTGCCAGCAGCCAACAGGGTTATTCAGATACGCAGTATTTT. Its translation is CASSQQGYSDTQYF.

This clonotype was seen at least ten times. The V and J genes are TRBV27 and TRBJ2-1; D could derive from TRBD1 or TRBD2 (7 bases each). Trimming stripped 8 bases from V and 2 bases from J, with 13 bases between. Germline CDR1 is MNHEY and CDR2 is SMNVEV (reference sequence). The length of the CDR3 is 14 residues. The DNA of the CDR3 is TGTGCCAGCGTCCAGGGGGGGCCCTACAATGAGCAGTTCTTC. This sequence encodes CASVQGGPYNEQFF.

Ten or more counts support this clonotype. The chain has TRBV7-9 and TRBJ1-2; a weak D match, TRBD1 (6 bases). Germline values: CDR1 SEHNR, CDR2 FQNEAQ (reference sequence). The V end was cut by 1 base, the J end by 0 bases, with 12 bases between. The CDR3 loop spans 16 amino acids. The CDR3 region has the DNA TGTGCCAGCAGCTTAGGCCAGGGGCTTACTAACTATGGCTACACCTTC. This translates into CASSLGQGLTNYGYTF. The whole variable domain, filled in from reference TRBV7-9 and TRBJ1-2, reads DTGVSQNPRHKITKRGQNVTFRCDPISEHNRLYWYRQTLGQGPEFLTYFQNEAQLEKSRLLSDRFSAERPKGSFSTLEIQRTEQGDSAMYLCASSLGQGLTNYGYTFGSGTRLTVV.

This chain connects TRBV12-5 to TRBJ1-6; D is unresolved. This CDR3 has 12 residues. Trimming left V 1 base short and J 14 bases short, with 9 bases between. From germline, CDR1 is LGHNT and CDR2 FRNRAP. Here the CDR3 reads CASGLDLAALHF. The DNA for the CDR3 is TGTGCTAGTGGTTTGGACTTGGCGGCCCTCCACTTT.

This clonotype was counted between two and nine times. The V and J genes are TRBV6-1 and TRBJ2-1, with D possibly being TRBD2 (5 bases). In germline, CDR1 is MNHNS, CDR2 SASEGT. V shed 7 bases and J shed 7 bases, with 11 bases lying between them. The CDR3 covers 12 residues. The CDR3 spells CASTRTENEQFF. As DNA, the CDR3 is TGTGCCAGCACTAGGACTGAGAATGAGCAGTTCTTC.

This clonotype was picked up many times. This chain joins TRBV5-1 and TRBJ1-2; the D is unclear. Per germline, CDR1 SGHRS and CDR2 YFSETQ. The V end lost 4 bases, the J end lost 2 bases, and 12 bases lay between the germline ends. This CDR3 is built from 14 residues. For the CDR3, the DNA is TGCGCCAGCAGCCCGGTAGAGGTAAACTATGGCTACACCTTC. It encodes CASSPVEVNYGYTF.

This clonotype was counted between two and nine times. Here the CDR3 DNA reads TGTGCCAGCAGTCTGGACCGTAGCACCGGGGAGCTGTTTTTT. Translation: CASSLDRSTGELFF. This chain links TRBV12-3 or TRBV12-4 with TRBJ2-2, with D hard to call. Trimming removed 5 bases from V and 4 bases from J, with 11 bases in between. There are 14 residues in the CDR3.

In regard to this clonotype: This clone may be a read error of a much larger clone one base away. The conserved final phenylalanine or tryptophan is absent from the CDR3, which likely points to a read error. The chain carries TRBV28 and TRBJ2-2; 13 bases are a match to TRBD2. The CDR3 covers 16 residues. V gave up 4 bases and J gave up 4 bases; unmatched junction bases: 3. Germline assignment: CDR1 MDHEN and CDR2 SYDVKM. CDR3 nucleotides: TGTGCCAGCAGTTCAACTAGCGGGAGGGCCACCGGGGAGCTGTTTTCT. Its translation is CASSSTSGRATGELFS.

This clonotype came up many times. The chain recombines TRBV29-1 with TRBJ1-2; D is perhaps TRBD1 (5 bases). The CDR3 has 11 residues. Trimming stripped 7 bases from V and 7 bases from J, with 13 bases between. The V gene's germline CDR1 is SQVTM and CDR2 ANQGSEA. The CDR3 DNA reads as TGCAGCGCGACCCAGGGAGGTGGCTACACCTTC. Protein sequence: CSATQGGGYTF.

This clonotype was recorded many times. The genes are TRBV2 and TRBJ2-7; D is uncertain. The ends were cut back, 6 bases at V and 4 bases at J, with 4 bases in the middle. The CDR3 length is 10 residues. The germline V gene has CDR1 SNHLY and CDR2 FYNNEI. CDR3 amino acids: CASRGYEQYF. The CDR3 DNA is TGTGCCAGCAGGGGTTACGAGCAGTACTTC.